Shown below are 31 T cell receptor beta chains from a single sample sequenced in a study of blood T cells in healthy people across ages. Together with a sample-barcoded 5' primer, a J-beta primer mix was included in a second PCR lasting about 7 to 11 cycles. In TCRdb, the 5' RACE reads were re-called with MiXCR into one record per CDR3 protein. The table has about 730,000 distinct CDR3 sequences, about 40% seen once; the top ten hold 20%. Sequencing was done on a sample of blood. Receptors were obtained from a woman aged 60-75 years in good health.

The CDR3 coding sequence is TGTGCCAGCAGCTTGTGGCAGAGAAGAAATGAGCAGTTCTTC. It encodes CASSLWQRRNEQFF. The chain joins TRBV5-5 to TRBJ2-1; no firm D call. Germline V CDR1 and CDR2: SGHKS, YYEKEE (reference sequence). The CDR3 loop spans 14 amino acids. Trimming took off 1 base at V and 7 bases at J, with 12 bases between the two ends.

This clonotype has a handful of counts. The J gene is TRBJ2-1, the V gene TRBV30, with D perhaps TRBD2 (6 bases). The CDR3 is 11 amino acids. CDR1 GTSNPN and CDR2 SVGIG come from the germline V gene (reference sequence). Trimming took off 5 bases at V and 8 bases at J, with 10 bases between the two ends. This CDR3 is CAWGGAYEQFF. The CDR3 DNA follows: TGTGCCTGGGGAGGGGCCTATGAGCAGTTCTTC. Together with reference TRBV30 and TRBJ2-1, the CDR3 gives the full variable domain: SQTIHQWPATLVQPVGSPLSLECTVEGTSNPNLYWYRQAAGRGLQLLFYSVGIGQISSEVPQNLSASRPQDRQFILSSKKLLLSDSGFYLCAWGGAYEQFFGPGTRLTVL.

The chain links TRBV6-6 to TRBJ2-3; D unresolved. The germline CDR1 and CDR2 sequences are MNHNY and SVGAGI (reference sequence). The CDR3 covers 11 residues. V was pared by 8 bases and J by 1 base, with 4 bases between. CDR3 sequence reads: CASLGTDTQYF. The CDR3 DNA reads as TGTGCCAGCCTTGGCACAGATACGCAGTATTTT.

This clonotype was found a few times. J is TRBJ2-5 and V is TRBV20-1; 8 bases are a match to TRBD2. The CDR3 loop spans 14 amino acids. V trimming: 3 bases; J trimming: 7 bases; junction bases outside the gene matches: 10. CDR1 DFQATT and CDR2 SNEGSKA come from the germline V gene (reference sequence). Here the CDR3 DNA reads TGCAGTGCTAGGCTAGCGGGTCTGCGAGGGACCCAGTACTTC. Its protein product is CSARLAGLRGTQYF.

This rearrangement joins TRBV6-5 to TRBJ1-2; maybe TRBD1 (5 bases). CDR3 length equals 14 residues. Germline-derived CDR1 and CDR2 are MNHEY and SVGAGI. V shed 6 bases and J shed 4 bases, with 15 bases lying between them. CDR3 coding DNA: TGTGCCAGCAGCAAGGGACCGAATTCCTATGGCTACACCTTC. It codes for CASSKGPNSYGYTF.

About this clonotype itself: At one end the junction does not follow the germline gene, possibly because of a read error. The CDR3 region is CAGRWPGLAGGTTDTQYF. CDR3 bases: TGTGCCGGCAGATGGCCCGGACTAGCGGGGGGGACCACAGATACGCAGTATTTT. The chain links TRBV2 to TRBJ2-3, with 15 bases lining up with TRBD2. The germline V gene has CDR1 SNHLY and CDR2 FYNNEI. The CDR3 is 18 amino acids.

On this clonotype itself: A much larger clone sits a single nucleotide away, making a read error possible. The V gene is TRBV7-3, the J gene TRBJ2-5, with a tentative D call TRBD2 (7 bases). V lost 5 bases and J 2 bases, leaving 12 bases between the germline ends. The germline V gene has CDR1 SGHTA and CDR2 FQGTGA. CDR3 length: 14 amino acids. The CDR3 region is CASSPGGRQETQYF. The CDR3, as DNA: TGTGCCAGCAGCCCGGGGGGCAGACAAGAGACCCAGTACTTC. Complete variable domain (other parts from reference TRBV7-3 and TRBJ2-5): GAGVSQTPSNKVTEKGKYVELRCDPISGHTALYWYRQSLGQGPEFLIYFQGTGAADDSGLPNDRFFAVRPEGSVSTLKIQRTERGDSAVYLCASSPGGRQETQYFGPGTRLLVL.

This chain links TRBV12-3 or TRBV12-4 with TRBJ1-2, with D possibly TRBD1 on 5 matching bases. The CDR3 spans 12 residues. V dropped 8 bases and J dropped 7 bases, with 14 bases sitting between them. The CDR3 is CASLRVLGGYTF. CDR3 DNA: TGTGCCAGCCTCAGGGTATTGGGTGGCTACACCTTC.

This clonotype has a handful of counts. This sequence joins TRBV20-1 and TRBJ2-5; unclear D gene. The J call may be faulty, since TRBJ2-7 better matches the DNA end. CDR3 size: 15 residues. Germline CDR1 DFQATT, CDR2 SNEGSKA (reference sequence). Here the CDR3 reads CSASSPTARKYEQYF. The CDR3 bases are TGCAGTGCCAGTAGCCCGACTGCCCGGAAATACGAGCAGTACTTC.

This clonotype turned up a few times. The rearrangement links TRBV12-3 or TRBV12-4 to TRBJ2-1; 7 positions match TRBD1. The CDR3 extends over 15 amino acids. After removal of 3 bases from V and 2 bases from J, the junction contained 4 bases not matched to a gene. For the CDR3, the DNA is TGTGCCAGCAGTTTCGGGACAGCCCCCTACAATGAGCAGTTCTTC. Encoded protein: CASSFGTAPYNEQFF.

The chain links TRBV20-1 to TRBJ2-3, with no clear D. In germline, CDR1 is DFQATT, CDR2 SNEGSKA (reference sequence). Trimming pared 1 base from V and 2 bases from J, leaving 10 bases between. CDR3 length: 14 residues. As DNA, the CDR3 is TGCAGTGCTAGAGTACAGAAAGCCACAGATACGCAGTATTTT. Its protein is CSARVQKATDTQYF.

This clonotype was found many times. The chain uses TRBV20-1 and TRBJ2-1; 11 positions agree with TRBD2. CDR1 is DFQATT and CDR2 is SNEGSKA in the germline V gene (reference sequence). V lost 6 bases, J lost 7 bases, and 11 bases stayed unmatched. This CDR3 has 15 amino acids. The CDR3 sequence is CSASRPTSGTNEQFF. The CDR3 nucleotides read TGCAGTGCCTCCAGACCGACTAGCGGGACTAATGAGCAGTTCTTC.

For this clonotype: This may come from a read error, since a much larger clone is one base off. The chain combines TRBV11-2 with TRBJ2-5; 8 nucleotides match TRBD2. The closer fit of TRBJ2-1 to the DNA end suggests the J call may be wrong. Germline V CDR1 and CDR2: SGHAT, FQNNGV. The CDR3 is made up of 14 amino acids. DNA for the CDR3: TGTGCCAGCAGCTCTATAGCGGGACAAGAGACCCAGTTCTTC. Encoded protein: CASSSIAGQETQFF.

The V call is TRBV25-1, the J call TRBJ2-5; TRBD2 might be the D (7 bases). The V gene's germline CDR1 is MGHDK and CDR2 SYGVNS. This CDR3 is built from 14 residues. V was clipped by 8 bases and J by 5 bases, with 18 bases between them. The CDR3 DNA is TGTGCCAGCGCAGGAGGGGGGGCGTGGGAGACCCAGTACTTC. Its translation is CASAGGGAWETQYF.

This clonotype was detected only a few times. The V and J genes are TRBV12-3 or TRBV12-4 and TRBJ2-7, with 8 bases that match TRBD1. The V segment lost 2 bases and the J segment 4 bases; nucleotides outside the gene matches: 7. There are 15 residues in the CDR3. The CDR3 reads CASSLYPGGEYEQYF. As DNA, the CDR3 is TGTGCCAGCAGTTTATATCCAGGGGGCGAGTACGAGCAGTACTTC.

V gene TRBV10-2 combines with J gene TRBJ1-2, with D unclear. Trimming stripped 0 bases from V and 1 base from J, with 9 bases between. This CDR3 contains 15 residues. Per germline, CDR1 WSHSY and CDR2 SAAADI. The DNA for the CDR3 is TGCGCCAGCAGTGAGTCGAATCAGCTTAACTATGGCTACACCTTC. Translating gives CASSESNQLNYGYTF.

This clonotype has more than one count but fewer than ten. The rearrangement links TRBV27 to TRBJ2-7, with D possibly being TRBD1 (6 bases). Germline V gene sequence: CDR1 MNHEY, CDR2 SMNVEV (reference sequence). V shed 4 bases and J shed 3 bases, with 16 bases lying between them. This CDR3 comprises 15 residues. The CDR3 DNA reads TGTGCCAGCAGTTCACAGGGTGGGGCTGACTACGAGCAGTACTTC. Translated: CASSSQGGADYEQYF.

The rearrangement links TRBV27 to TRBJ2-7, with D perhaps TRBD1 (6 bases). There are 15 residues in the CDR3. In germline, CDR1 is MNHEY, CDR2 SMNVEV (reference sequence). Trimming pared 0 bases from V and 2 bases from J, leaving 11 bases between. DNA for the CDR3: TGTGCCAGCAGTTTATCTCGGACAGCCACCTACGAGCAGTACTTC. It codes for CASSLSRTATYEQYF.

In its sample, this clonotype was seen many times. J is TRBJ1-5 and V is TRBV29-1, with D uncertain. Per germline, CDR1 SQVTM and CDR2 ANQGSEA. The CDR3 is 15 residues long. V was pared by 4 bases and J by 2 bases, with 15 bases between. The CDR3 here is CSVADGLLGNQPQHF. CDR3 nucleotides: TGCAGCGTTGCGGATGGGCTCTTGGGCAATCAGCCCCAGCATTTT. Using reference TRBV29-1 and TRBJ1-5 for the parts outside the CDR3, the full variable domain is SAVISQKPSRDICQRGTSLTIQCQVDSQVTMMFWYRQQPGQSLTLIATANQGSEATYESGFVIDKFPISRPNLTFSTLTVSNMSPEDSSIYLCSVADGLLGNQPQHFGDGTRLSIL.

This clonotype occurred a few times. The chain employs TRBV4-3 and TRBJ2-1, with D possibly TRBD2 on 5 matching bases. This CDR3 is built from 15 residues. Per the germline V gene, CDR1 is LGHNA and CDR2 is YSLEER. V lost 3 bases, J lost 0 bases, and 9 bases lay in between. The CDR3 loop is CASSQDSSSYNEQFF. Written as DNA, the CDR3 is TGCGCCAGCAGCCAGGACTCGAGCTCCTACAATGAGCAGTTCTTC.

This rearrangement joins TRBV7-9 to TRBJ1-4; TRBD1 is a possible D gene (6 bases). Trimming took 5 bases from V and 8 from J, leaving 18 bases between them. Germline V gene sequence: CDR1 SEHNR, CDR2 FQNEAQ (reference sequence). CDR3 length: 15 residues. CDR3 loop: CASSNGGREREKLFF. The CDR3 DNA is TGTGCCAGCAGCAACGGGGGCAGGGAAAGAGAAAAACTGTTTTTT.

V is TRBV29-1 and J is TRBJ2-3; no clear D. CDR1 is SQVTM and CDR2 is ANQGSEA in the germline V gene. The CDR3 loop spans 12 amino acids. CDR3 in DNA: TGCAGTTCAGACCGGGGCACAGATACGCAGTATTTT. Protein: CSSDRGTDTQYF.

In its sample, this clonotype was seen a few times. J is TRBJ2-5 and V is TRBV7-2, with D unresolved. Trimming pared 6 bases from V and 0 bases from J, leaving 8 bases between. Germline CDR1 reads SGHTA; CDR2 reads FQGNSA. The CDR3 is made up of 13 amino acids. The CDR3, as DNA: TGTGCCAGCAGTCCTGGGGACCAAGAGACCCAGTACTTC. As protein: CASSPGDQETQYF. The full variable domain, rest sourced from reference TRBV7-2 and TRBJ2-5, is GAGVSQSPSNKVTEKGKDVELRCDPISGHTALYWYRQSLGQGLEFLIYFQGNSAPDKSGLPSDRFSAERTGGSVSTLTIQRTQQEDSAVYLCASSPGDQETQYFGPGTRLLVL.

The rearrangement uses TRBV20-1 and TRBJ2-2; TRBD1 matches at 8 bases. The CDR3 runs 12 residues. Germline V lookup: CDR1 DFQATT, CDR2 SNEGSKA (reference sequence). The CDR3 region has the DNA TGCCAGACAGGGGCGGACACCGGGGAGCTGTTTTTT. This sequence encodes CQTGADTGELFF.

Points on this clonotype: Being one base from a much bigger clone, this may be a read error. The conserved final phenylalanine or tryptophan is absent from the CDR3, which likely points to a read error. The chain couples TRBV20-1 to TRBJ2-5; 9 positions match TRBD2. V was clipped by 3 bases and J by 2 bases; unmatched bases: 7. The CDR3 spans 15 residues. CDR1 and CDR2 (germline): DFQATT, SNEGSKA (reference sequence). This chain's CDR3 is CSASPAGGPQETQYL. CDR3 DNA: TGCAGTGCTAGCCCAGCGGGGGGTCCTCAAGAGACCCAGTACTTG.

The chain combines TRBV20-1 with TRBJ2-3; the match to TRBD2 covers 11 bases. Germline V gene sequence: CDR1 DFQATT, CDR2 SNEGSKA (reference sequence). The length of the CDR3 is 17 residues. Germline trimming cut 5 bases from V and 2 bases from J; bases unmatched to any gene: 12. As DNA, the CDR3 is TGCAGTGCTGAGACTAGCGGGATTTCAGACCCCACAGATACGCAGTATTTT. Translated, it gives CSAETSGISDPTDTQYF.

The chain joins TRBV10-2 to TRBJ1-4, with 9 bases identical to TRBD1. This CDR3 comprises 15 residues. After removal of 4 bases from V and 7 bases from J, the junction contained 7 bases not matched to a gene. Germline CDR1 reads WSHSY; CDR2 reads SAAADI. The CDR3 loop reads CASSGPGTGLEKLFF. CDR3 in DNA: TGCGCCAGCAGTGGCCCCGGGACAGGGCTTGAAAAACTGTTTTTT.

The chain employs TRBV5-1 and TRBJ1-5; possible D gene TRBD1, 5 bases. Germline CDR1 reads SGHRS; CDR2 reads YFSETQ. With 5 bases removed from V and 4 bases from J, the gap between germline ends came to 16 bases. The length of the CDR3 is 15 residues. The CDR3 sequence is CASRGGTGGNQPQHF. DNA for the CDR3: TGCGCCAGCAGAGGCGGGACCGGAGGGAATCAGCCCCAGCATTTT.

This clonotype was observed a few times. The chain links TRBV7-3 to TRBJ2-3; 9 positions agree with TRBD2. V trimming: 4 bases; J trimming: 4 bases; junction bases outside the gene matches: 6. Germline values: CDR1 SGHTA, CDR2 FQGTGA. The CDR3 is 15 amino acids. The CDR3 reads CASSSGGGGADTQYF. CDR3 nucleotides: TGTGCCAGCAGCTCGGGCGGCGGGGGGGCAGATACGCAGTATTTT.

This CDR3 is CASSLVGSFKDSPLHF. The CDR3 bases are TGCGCCAGCAGTCTCGTGGGATCGTTTAAGGATTCACCCCTCCACTTT. The V call is TRBV5-1, the J call TRBJ1-6; D gene uncertain. Germline V gives CDR1 SGHRS, CDR2 YFSETQ. V was trimmed by 5 bases and J by 8 bases, leaving 20 bases between them. The length of the CDR3 is 16 residues.

This chain uses TRBV10-1 with TRBJ1-1, with 8 bases fitting TRBD1. CDR1 is WNHNN, CDR2 SYGVQD, per germline (reference sequence). The V segment lost 0 bases and the J segment 1 base; nucleotides outside the gene matches: 4. This CDR3 is built from 16 residues. CDR3 in DNA: TGCGCCAGCAGTGAGTCGACTCAGGGGGCGAACACTGAAGCTTTCTTT. This translates into CASSESTQGANTEAFF.